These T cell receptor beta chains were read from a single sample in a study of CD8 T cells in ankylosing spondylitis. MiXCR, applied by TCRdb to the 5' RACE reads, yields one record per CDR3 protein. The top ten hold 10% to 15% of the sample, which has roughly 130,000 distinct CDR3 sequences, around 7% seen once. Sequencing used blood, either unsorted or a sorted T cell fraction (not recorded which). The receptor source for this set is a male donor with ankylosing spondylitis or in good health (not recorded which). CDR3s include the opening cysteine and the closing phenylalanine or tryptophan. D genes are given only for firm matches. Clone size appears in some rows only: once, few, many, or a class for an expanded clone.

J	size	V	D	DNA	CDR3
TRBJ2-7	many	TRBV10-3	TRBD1	TGTGCCATCCGGGACAGGGCTTTCTCCGAGCAGTACTTC	CAIRDRAFSEQYF
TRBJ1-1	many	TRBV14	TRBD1	TGTGCCAGCAGCCAAGGGACAGGGGGACCCACTGAAGCTTTCTTT	CASSQGTGGPTEAFF
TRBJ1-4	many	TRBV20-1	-	TGCAGTGCTAGGGGTGAAAAACTGTTTTTT	CSARGEKLFF
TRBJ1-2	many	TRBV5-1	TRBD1	TGCGCCAGCAGCTCTACAAGACAGGGAGGTGGCTACACCTTC	CASSSTRQGGGYTF
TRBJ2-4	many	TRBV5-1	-	TGCGCCAGCAGCTTGGCCCTCGAGGTCTGGGGGAAAAACATTCAGTACTTC	CASSLALEVWGKNIQYF
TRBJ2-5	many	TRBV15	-	TGTGCCACCAGCAGAGATCAGTCACAGGAGACCCAGTACTTC	CATSRDQSQETQYF
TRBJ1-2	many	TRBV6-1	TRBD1	TGTGCCAGCAGTCCCCCTCTAGGGACAGTGGTAGACTATGGCTACACCTTC	CASSPPLGTVVDYGYTF
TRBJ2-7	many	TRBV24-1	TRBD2	TGTGCCACCAGTGATGCGGGACTAGCGGGTTCAGAGCAGTACTTC	CATSDAGLAGSEQYF
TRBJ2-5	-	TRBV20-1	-	TGCTGTGCTAGTCCGGGAGCGAACTTGATGTACCAAGAGACCCAGTACTTC	CCASPGANLMYQETQYF
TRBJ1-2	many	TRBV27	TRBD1	TGTGCCAGCAGTCCTATCGGGACAGGGACTAACTATGGCTACACCTTC	CASSPIGTGTNYGYTF
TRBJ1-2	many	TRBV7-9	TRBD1	TGTGCCAGCAGCGAAATACAGGGGCTCTATGGCTACACCTTC	CASSEIQGLYGYTF
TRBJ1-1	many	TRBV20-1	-	TGCAGTGCTGGAACCTACAGGGAGGGGACTGAAGCTTTCTTT	CSAGTYREGTEAFF
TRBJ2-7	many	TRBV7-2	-	TGTGCCAGCAGTCTGGACAGCGGCGAGCAGTACTTC	CASSLDSGEQYF
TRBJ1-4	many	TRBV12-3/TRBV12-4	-	TGTGCCAGCAGTTCCGGGGGTGGAGGGGAAAAACTGTTTTTT	CASSSGGGGEKLFF
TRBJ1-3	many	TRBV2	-	TGTGCCAGCAGTTATGGCCGGACCAGCTCTGGAAACACCATATATTTT	CASSYGRTSSGNTIYF